A selection of T cell receptor beta chains follows, all from one sample in a study of neurological immune-mediated disorders. TCRdb reprocessed the 5' RACE reads with MiXCR, giving one entry per CDR3 protein. The sample has over 50,000 distinct CDR3 sequences; around 5% are singletons. Sequenced input: PBMCs. Receptors were obtained from a human donor with multiple sclerosis. The donor label of this sample is uncertain. CDR3s include the opening cysteine and the closing phenylalanine or tryptophan. Fields, in order: J gene, V gene, D gene, CDR3 protein. The D gene is left open where the match is weak.

TRBJ2-3	TRBV5-1	NA	CASSSNQADTQYF
TRBJ2-1	TRBV20-1	NA	CSASAIAESSYNEQFF
TRBJ2-7	TRBV15	NA	CATSTLRGLSYEQYF
TRBJ1-2	TRBV5-1	NA	CASSITVPGSAYGYTF
TRBJ2-2	TRBV5-5	NA	CASSYFGGGTGELFF
TRBJ2-4	TRBV3-1	TRBD2	CASRPSGELRRNIQYF
TRBJ2-5	TRBV13	NA	CASSLPGAQATQYF
TRBJ2-1	TRBV5-1	NA	CASSLGDLYNEQFF
TRBJ2-7	TRBV6-2/TRBV6-3	NA	CASSYRGSYEQYF
TRBJ1-5	TRBV7-8	NA	CASSLSGRISQPQHF
TRBJ1-1	TRBV20-1	NA	CSARISGTNTEAFF
TRBJ1-6	TRBV20-1	TRBD1	CSALPLTGENSPLHF
TRBJ2-2	TRBV7-8	NA	CASSLGSGELFF
TRBJ2-5	TRBV5-1	TRBD1	CASSTDREETQYF
TRBJ2-1	TRBV12-3/TRBV12-4	NA	CASSLRTVYNEQFF
TRBJ1-2	TRBV20-1	NA	CSARTGGGYTF
TRBJ1-6	TRBV10-3	NA	CAISLTTALNSPLHF
TRBJ2-7	TRBV24-1	NA	CATSDSSTYEQYF
TRBJ1-1	TRBV5-1	NA	CASKTEMNTEAFF
TRBJ1-2	TRBV5-1	TRBD1	CASSESDRGAYGYTF
TRBJ2-3	TRBV5-5	NA	CASSLDPGLRDTQYF
TRBJ2-6	TRBV5-1	NA	CASSLAGGRSGANVLTF
TRBJ1-3	TRBV11-2	NA	CASSFQGNTIYF
TRBJ2-7	TRBV20-1	NA	CSARDVRSSYEQYF
TRBJ2-1	TRBV5-1	NA	CASSLDPAGYNEQFF
TRBJ2-3	TRBV7-9	TRBD1	CASSWTRTGGAGTQYF
TRBJ2-3	TRBV10-2	NA	CASSEPRGDTQYF
TRBJ2-3	TRBV7-9	NA	CASSLTQITDTQYF
TRBJ2-7	TRBV7-9	TRBD1	CASSGTGPSYYEQYF
TRBJ1-1	TRBV27	TRBD1	CASSPGTGYLAFF
TRBJ2-4	TRBV5-8	NA	CASSLMPGESIQYF
TRBJ1-4	TRBV5-1	NA	CASSGRGSNEKLFF